Given below is one T cell receptor (beta chain) in context. Its antigen is unidentified. Other nucleotide sequences from this sample produce the same CDR3. Sample treatment: some 20 received Ad26.COV2.S at low or high dose, single or two shots; 5 received placebo; per-sample allocation not given. Sampling was done on day 63 after the first vaccine or placebo injection. An Ad26 vector carrying the Wuhan-strain SARS-CoV-2 spike served as the vaccine. TCRdb's table, derived via immunoSEQ multiplex PCR, lists solely in-frame clones and lacks some. Of 300,000 to 400,000 clones listed, 75% to 90% are singletons. V shed 0 bases and J shed 1 base, with 7 bases lying between them. Germline CDR1 is LGHDT and CDR2 is YNNKEL (reference sequence). This CDR3 has 14 amino acids. This sample was included in a study of Ad26.COV2.S vaccination and SARS-CoV-2 variants. Study-wide context: The authors gave Ad26.COV2.S intramuscularly, either once or twice 56 days apart. The study, taken as a whole, reports: The breadth of spike-specific CD8+ and CD4+ T cell responses after vaccination was reportedly substantial.

The J gene is TRBJ2-7, the V gene TRBV3-1 (or the pseudogene TRBV3-2), with D unclear. The sequencing used peripheral blood, collected in a trial of Ad26.COV2.S vaccine versus placebo. The sequence came from a person between 18 and 65 years old who received the Ad26.COV2.S COVID-19 vaccine or a placebo. The CDR3 is CASSQEVVSYEQYF. For the CDR3, the DNA is TGTGCCAGCAGCCAAGAGGTCGTATCCTACGAGCAGTACTTC.